These T cell receptor beta chains were read from a single sample in a study of blood T cell repertoires in COVID-19. Some clones are missing from TCRdb's copy, which holds only in-frame ones; the method was immunoSEQ multiplex PCR. The profile shows 300,000 to 350,000 clones, approximately 90% of them singletons. Sequencing was carried out using PBMCs or T cells enriched from blood (not recorded which). Receptors were obtained from a woman under 40 who had been exposed to COVID-19. Each CDR3 is given with its conserved first and last residue. The D gene is left open where the match is weak. Some rows mark clone size as missing; the rest say once, few, many or name a class of expanded clone.

CDR3nt | CDR3aa | abundance | d_gene | j_gene | v_gene
TGCGCCAGCAGCTTGGCGCCCCGGGTCTCTAATGAAAAACTGTTTTTT | CASSLAPRVSNEKLFF | - | - | TRBJ1-4 | TRBV5-1
TGTGCCAGCTCGCCAGGCGTCTTCAGGGGCCTCGATCAGCCCCAGCATTTT | CASSPGVFRGLDQPQHF | - | - | TRBJ1-5 | TRBV18
TGTGCCAGTAGTACTTACAGGGGCACTGAAGCTTTCTTT | CASSTYRGTEAFF | - | TRBD1 | TRBJ1-1 | TRBV19
TGTGCCAGCAGCCAACTAGGACAGGGGGCCTACGAGCAGTACTTC | CASSQLGQGAYEQYF | - | TRBD1 | TRBJ2-7 | TRBV14
TGTGCCAGCAGTGGCACGGGGGGCGGCAATCAGCCCCAGCATTTT | CASSGTGGGNQPQHF | - | - | TRBJ1-5 | TRBV2
TGTGCCAGCGCAAGACAGGGTCAGGGTGAAGCTTTCTTT | CASARQGQGEAFF | once | TRBD1 | TRBJ1-1 | TRBV18
TGTGCCAGCAGCCCTGCAGGGGGCGGAAAGACCCAGTACTTC | CASSPAGGGKTQYF | - | TRBD1 | TRBJ2-5 | TRBV9
TGTGCCAGCAGCCGCGCCGGGGTAGGAGAAAAACTGTTTTTT | CASSRAGVGEKLFF | once | - | TRBJ1-4 | TRBV7-2
TGTGCCAGCAGTGACTCTACACCCTCCTACGAGCAGTACTTC | CASSDSTPSYEQYF | once | - | TRBJ2-7 | TRBV6-5
TGTGCCAGCAGCTTAGTGGGCACAGGGAGGGGCACTGAAGCTTTCTTT | CASSLVGTGRGTEAFF | - | - | TRBJ1-1 | TRBV7-9
TGTGCCAGCAGCCAAGATGCCGGACTAGCGGGGGAGCTCTACGAGCAGTACTTC | CASSQDAGLAGELYEQYF | once | TRBD2 | TRBJ2-7 | TRBV3-1/TRBV3-2
TGTGCCAGTACTCGACAGACCAGCAATCAGCCCCAGCATTTT | CASTRQTSNQPQHF | - | - | TRBJ1-5 | TRBV19
TGTGCCAGCAGCAGGACACTACCTTCGTATGGCTACACCTTC | CASSRTLPSYGYTF | - | - | TRBJ1-2 | TRBV21-1
TGTGCCACCAGTGATCTTCGGGGACAGGGGGCTACGAACTATGGCTACACCTTC | CATSDLRGQGATNYGYTF | - | TRBD1 | TRBJ1-2 | TRBV24-1
TGTGCCAGCAGTACACTACAGGGTGCTACTGAAGCTTTCTTT | CASSTLQGATEAFF | - | - | TRBJ1-1 | TRBV6-5
TGCGCCAGCAGCGCCGGACAACCAAGGCGGGAAGAGCAGTACTTC | CASSAGQPRREEQYF | - | - | TRBJ2-7 | TRBV5-1
TGTGCCAGCAGCCAGTGGCCCCGGGGAACCACCGGGGAGCTGTTTTTT | CASSQWPRGTTGELFF | - | - | TRBJ2-2 | TRBV4-2
TGTGCCAGTAGTATATGGCAGGGGGCGCGGGATACGCAGTATTTT | CASSIWQGARDTQYF | - | TRBD1 | TRBJ2-3 | TRBV19
TGCGCCAGCAGTGGAGGACAGGGGTCTTCACGAATCCAGCCCCAGCATTTT | CASSGGQGSSRIQPQHF | - | TRBD1 | TRBJ1-5 | TRBV10-1
TGCGCCAGTCAGACGGGGGTGACTCAAGAGACCCAGTACTTC | CASQTGVTQETQYF | - | - | TRBJ2-5 | TRBV5-1
TGTGCCAGTAGCGAGACACAGGGCCGGCCTGGCGAGCAGTACTTC | CASSETQGRPGEQYF | - | - | TRBJ2-7 | TRBV19
TGTGCCAGCAGTCTTGACAGGGGGAATCAGCCCCAGCATTTT | CASSLDRGNQPQHF | - | TRBD1 | TRBJ1-5 | TRBV2
TGTGCCAGCAGCCAGGACAGGTGGGGGACTGAAGCTTTCTTT | CASSQDRWGTEAFF | - | TRBD1 | TRBJ1-1 | TRBV11-3
TGTGCCACCAGCCCTTGGACTAGCGGGGGGATGAAGACCCAGTACTTC | CATSPWTSGGMKTQYF | - | TRBD2 | TRBJ2-5 | TRBV15
TGTGCCAGTAGTGCGGGGGAGCCGGGAGGTCGGAAAAACATTCAGTACTTC | CASSAGEPGGRKNIQYF | - | TRBD2 | TRBJ2-4 | TRBV19
TGTGCCAGCTCACCAGGGCAGGGGACGCTAACCGCTTTCTTT | CASSPGQGTLTAFF | - | - | TRBJ1-1 | TRBV18
TGTGCCAGCACCCCGGTGTCTAGCGGGTTAACCACAGATACGCAGTATTTT | CASTPVSSGLTTDTQYF | - | - | TRBJ2-3 | TRBV21-1
TGTGCCAGCAGCTTAGTGACGGGCAGGGGGGATGGCTACACCTTC | CASSLVTGRGDGYTF | once | TRBD1 | TRBJ1-2 | TRBV7-2
TGTGCCAGCAGTTGGGGAGTGAACACTGAAGCTTTCTTT | CASSWGVNTEAFF | - | - | TRBJ1-1 | TRBV13
TGTGCCAGCAGCCCAACTCTGGACAGGGTCGAGCAGTACTTC | CASSPTLDRVEQYF | - | TRBD1 | TRBJ2-7 | TRBV3-1/TRBV3-2
TGTGCCAGCAGCCCCGTTCCCCAGGGGGATCAGCCCCAGCATTTT | CASSPVPQGDQPQHF | - | TRBD1 | TRBJ1-5 | TRBV7-6